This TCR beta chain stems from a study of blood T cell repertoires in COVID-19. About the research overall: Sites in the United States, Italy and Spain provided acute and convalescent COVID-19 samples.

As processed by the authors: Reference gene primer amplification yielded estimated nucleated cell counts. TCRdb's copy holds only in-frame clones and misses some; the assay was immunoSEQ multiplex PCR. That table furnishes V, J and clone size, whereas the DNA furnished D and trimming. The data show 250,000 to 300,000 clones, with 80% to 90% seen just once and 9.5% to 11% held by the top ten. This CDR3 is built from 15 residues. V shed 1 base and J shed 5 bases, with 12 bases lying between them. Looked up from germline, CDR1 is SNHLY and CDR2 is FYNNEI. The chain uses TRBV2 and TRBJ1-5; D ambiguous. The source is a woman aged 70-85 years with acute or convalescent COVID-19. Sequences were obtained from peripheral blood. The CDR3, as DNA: TGTGCCAGCAGTGAAGACCGCGGGAGGTATCAGCCCCAGCATTTT. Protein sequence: CASSEDRGRYQPQHF.